A selection of T cell receptor beta chains follows, all from one sample in a study of cytomegalovirus exposure and HLA in healthy donors. Assay: immunoSEQ multiplex PCR; the TCRdb copy retains only in-frame clones and omits some. The repertoire holds a few hundred thousand clones, with 65% to 75% as singletons. The sample was PBMCs. Source of these receptors: a woman between 25 and 40 years old in good health and CMV-seronegative. Both conserved end residues are part of each CDR3. The D gene is left open where the match is weak. Clone size is shown for a subset of rows, as once, few, many or a class of expanded clone.

D gene	V gene	clone size	J gene	CDR3 protein	CDR3 DNA
.	TRBV5-4	few	TRBJ1-3	CASSSGLKGNTIYF	TGTGCCAGCAGCTCGGGACTCAAAGGAAACACCATATATTTT
TRBD1	TRBV2	.	TRBJ1-2	CASSGQGGINYGYTF	TGTGCCAGCAGCGGACAGGGGGGAATTAACTATGGCTACACCTTC
.	TRBV7-9	.	TRBJ1-2	CASSPSPTGSYGYTF	TGTGCCAGCAGCCCTAGCCCGACAGGTTCCTATGGCTACACCTTC
.	TRBV18	.	TRBJ1-4	CASSPSEQGNEKLFF	TGTGCCAGCTCACCATCTGAACAGGGAAATGAAAAACTGTTTTTT
.	TRBV2	.	TRBJ2-7	CASSVEQKPVHEQYF	TGTGCCAGCAGTGTAGAACAGAAGCCCGTACACGAGCAGTACTTC
TRBD1	TRBV7-9	.	TRBJ1-2	CASRPGQGIGGYTF	TGTGCCAGCAGACCGGGACAGGGAATTGGTGGCTACACCTTC
TRBD1	TRBV19	.	TRBJ1-1	CASNRETGGIDTEAFF	TGTGCCAGTAATAGGGAGACAGGGGGCATCGACACTGAAGCTTTCTTT
TRBD2	TRBV6-5	.	TRBJ2-7	CASTSGGAAYEQYF	TGTGCCAGCACGTCCGGGGGGGCGGCCTACGAGCAGTACTTC
.	TRBV25-1	.	TRBJ1-2	CASRGDGYTF	TGTGCCTCCAGGGGCGATGGCTACACCTTC
.	TRBV7-9	.	TRBJ2-2	CASSFSTPANTGELFF	TGTGCCAGCAGCTTTAGCACACCCGCGAACACCGGGGAGCTGTTTTTT
TRBD1	TRBV2	.	TRBJ2-2	CASSGDRAAGELFF	TGTGCCAGCAGTGGTGACAGGGCTGCCGGGGAGCTGTTTTTT
.	TRBV13	once	TRBJ2-7	CASSFRARTPGHYETYEQYF	TGTGCCAGCAGCTTTAGGGCCAGAACTCCGGGACATTACGAAACCTACGAGCAGTACTTC
TRBD1	TRBV11-3	.	TRBJ2-7	CASSLDGGDRSYEQYF	TGTGCCAGCAGCTTAGATGGTGGGGACAGATCCTACGAGCAGTACTTC
.	TRBV30	.	TRBJ2-2	CAWNWRGSTGELFF	TGTGCCTGGAATTGGCGAGGGTCCACCGGGGAGCTGTTTTTT
TRBD1	TRBV7-8	.	TRBJ1-5	CASSRSGQLPNQPQHF	TGTGCCAGCAGCCGTTCGGGACAGCTACCTAATCAGCCCCAGCATTTT
TRBD2	TRBV19	.	TRBJ2-3	CASSIYFTSGGPNLPSTDTQYF	TGTGCCAGTAGTATATATTTCACTAGCGGGGGGCCAAATTTACCTAGCACAGATACGCAGTATTTT
.	TRBV10-2	.	TRBJ1-1	CASSEPRQVNTEAFF	TGCGCCAGCAGTGAACCCCGACAGGTGAACACTGAAGCTTTCTTT
.	TRBV6-1	.	TRBJ1-2	CASSEAEYGYTF	TGTGCCAGCAGTGAAGCTGAGTATGGCTACACCTTC
TRBD1	TRBV19	.	TRBJ1-1	CASSIRTGTGAMNTEAFF	TGTGCCAGTAGTATACGGACCGGGACAGGGGCCATGAACACTGAAGCTTTCTTT
.	TRBV18	.	TRBJ1-1	CASSPVGGLTEAFF	TGTGCCAGCTCACCAGTCGGGGGGCTCACTGAAGCTTTCTTT
TRBD2	TRBV19	.	TRBJ2-3	CASSKGLVRSTDTQYF	TGTGCCAGTAGTAAGGGACTAGTTCGGAGCACAGATACGCAGTATTTT
.	TRBV5-5	few	TRBJ2-7	CASSRIPVGVHEQYF	TGTGCCAGCAGTCGAATCCCGGTCGGGGTCCACGAGCAGTACTTC
.	TRBV10-3	.	TRBJ1-4	CAPGEGSCEKLFF	TGTGCCCCAGGGGAGGGGAGTTGTGAAAAACTGTTTTTT
.	TRBV18	.	TRBJ2-6	CASSPPYSGANVLTF	TGTGCCAGCTCACCACCTTACTCTGGGGCCAACGTCCTGACTTTC
.	TRBV6-1	.	TRBJ2-7	CASSVGTSAYEQCF	TGTGCCAGCAGTGTAGGGACATCGGCCTACGAGCAGTGCTTC
TRBD2	TRBV12-5	few	TRBJ2-1	CASGPGGNEQFF	TGTGCTAGTGGCCCCGGGGGGAATGAGCAGTTCTTC
.	TRBV30	.	TRBJ1-5	CAWSSWADSNQPQHF	TGTGCCTGGAGTAGTTGGGCAGATAGCAATCAGCCCCAGCATTTT
TRBD1	TRBV4-1	few	TRBJ1-3	CASSPQGAGNTIYF	TGCGCCAGCAGTCCACAGGGGGCAGGAAACACCATATATTTT
.	TRBV6-5	many	TRBJ2-5	CASSPFGRTQYF	TGTGCCAGCAGTCCCTTTGGCAGGACCCAGTACTTC
.	TRBV4-2	.	TRBJ1-1	CASSLGENTEAFF	TGTGCCAGCAGCTTGGGAGAGAACACTGAAGCTTTCTTT
TRBD2	TRBV5-1	.	TRBJ2-3	CASSLDVAGGSDTQYF	TGCGCCAGCAGCTTGGATGTAGCGGGGGGCTCAGATACGCAGTATTTT
.	TRBV7-3	.	TRBJ1-2	CASSADLGYGYTF	TGTGCCAGCAGCGCCGACCTCGGGTATGGCTACACCTTC
.	TRBV6-1	.	TRBJ2-7	CASSGRASASYEQYF	TGTGCCAGCAGTGGGCGGGCTAGCGCGTCCTACGAGCAGTACTTC
.	TRBV5-1	few	TRBJ2-7	CASSTDMGEQYF	TGCGCCAGCAGCACGGACATGGGAGAGCAGTACTTC
.	TRBV19	.	TRBJ1-5	CASTFSGGDNQPQHF	TGTGCCAGTACCTTCTCTGGGGGCGACAATCAGCCCCAGCATTTT
.	TRBV5-1	.	TRBJ2-3	CASSWWRAEGTDTQYF	TGCGCCAGCAGCTGGTGGCGAGCGGAAGGCACAGATACGCAGTATTTT
.	TRBV7-8	few	TRBJ2-7	CASSLVQNYEQYF	TGTGCCAGCAGCTTAGTTCAGAACTACGAGCAGTACTTC
TRBD2	TRBV7-3	.	TRBJ2-2	CASSGLAGFTGELFF	TGTGCCAGCAGCGGACTAGCGGGTTTCACCGGGGAGCTGTTTTTT
.	TRBV21-1	.	TRBJ2-3	CASSNDRVDSTDTQYF	TGTGCCAGCAGCAATGACAGGGTTGACTCAACAGATACGCAGTATTTT
.	TRBV6-5	.	TRBJ1-5	CASSMTGSNQPQHF	TGTGCCAGCAGTATGACGGGGAGCAATCAGCCCCAGCATTTT
TRBD2	TRBV11-2	.	TRBJ2-7	CASSSGTSGSTEQYF	TGTGCCAGCAGCTCTGGGACTAGCGGTTCTACGGAGCAGTACTTC
TRBD1	TRBV28	.	TRBJ1-1	CASSLPGQTEAFF	TGTGCCAGCAGTTTACCGGGACAGACCGAAGCTTTCTTT
.	TRBV6-6	.	TRBJ1-5	CASSPGLHSNQPQHF	TGTGCCAGCAGCCCGGGACTGCATAGCAATCAGCCCCAGCATTTT
.	TRBV18	.	TRBJ2-7	CASSPGSSYEQYF	TGTGCCAGCTCACCAGGGAGTAGCTACGAGCAGTACTTC
TRBD2	TRBV5-1	.	TRBJ2-5	CASSLTSGGSQETQYF	TGCGCCAGCAGCTTGACTAGCGGGGGGTCGCAAGAGACCCAGTACTTC
TRBD2	TRBV5-1	.	TRBJ2-7	CASSPGGGSYEQYF	TGCGCCAGCAGCCCCGGGGGGGGTAGCTACGAGCAGTACTTC
TRBD1	TRBV11-3	.	TRBJ2-2	CASSPGGTGELFF	TGTGCCAGCAGCCCAGGGGGAACCGGGGAGCTGTTTTTT
.	TRBV29-1	many	TRBJ2-2	CSVLQGNTGELFF	TGCAGCGTTTTACAGGGGAACACCGGGGAGCTGTTTTTT
.	TRBV6-6	.	TRBJ1-5	CASAPPGGNQPQHF	TGTGCCAGCGCTCCACCGGGGGGCAATCAGCCCCAGCATTTT
TRBD2	TRBV5-4	few	TRBJ2-4	CASSLTSGVNIQYF	TGTGCCAGCAGCTTGACTAGCGGGGTGAACATTCAGTACTTC
TRBD1	TRBV7-9	.	TRBJ1-1	CASSSQPPDRRNTEAFF	TGTGCCAGCAGCTCACAACCCCCGGACAGGAGGAACACTGAAGCTTTCTTT
.	TRBV27	.	TRBJ2-1	CASSLTRTNEQFF	TGTGCCAGCAGTTTGACTAGAACGAATGAGCAGTTCTTC
.	TRBV11-2	.	TRBJ2-1	CASRDGAGEQFF	TGTGCCAGCAGAGACGGGGCGGGGGAGCAGTTCTTC
TRBD2	TRBV6-5	.	TRBJ2-1	CASSSFGGGAYNEQFF	TGTGCCAGCAGTTCCTTCGGCGGGGGGGCCTACAATGAGCAGTTCTTC